This T cell receptor (beta chain) originates from a study of somatic mutations in cytotoxic T cells in rheumatoid arthritis. Study outcomes and limitations: Slight underrepresentation of TRBV07 in rheumatoid arthritis patients was not adjusted for multiple comparisons.

For this clone: Its specificity is not known.

The method was immunoSEQ multiplex PCR; TCRdb's version includes in-frame clones alone and lacks a portion of them. Here the sample spans about 20,000 clones, roughly 86% being singletons. V shed 2 bases, J shed 3 bases, and the junction held 7 bases outside the gene matches. The CDR3 spans 17 residues. The germline V gene has CDR1 MNHEY and CDR2 SMNVEV (reference sequence). The CD4+ and CD8+ fractions came from positive magnetic bead selection and were purity-checked by flow cytometry. V is TRBV27 and J is TRBJ2-3; 11 bases align to TRBD1. Sequencing was performed on CD8+ T cells sorted from blood. This receptor was obtained from a woman in her 50s in good health. Here the CDR3 reads CASSLAIGQGATDTQYF. As DNA, the CDR3 is TGTGCCAGCAGTTTAGCCATCGGACAGGGGGCAACAGATACGCAGTATTTT.